Detailed here is one T cell receptor (beta chain). Its antigen is undetermined. According to the study, genomic DNA was the template for TCR beta VDJ and CDR3 profiling. TCRdb recomputed calls from the reads with MiXCR, one row per CDR3 protein. The sample yields some 42,000 distinct CDR3 sequences, 65% to 70% seen once. This entry is derived from a study of CD8+CD57+ T cells in acquired aplastic anemia. In the study overall: 3.2 ug was the average amount of DNA from sorted CD4+ and CD8+ cells.

Study results and caveats: Any difference that existed in CD8+ Simpson's diversity between patients and controls was not significant. Approximately 30 CD8+ CDR3 sequences were shared between patients and controls.

In germline, CDR1 is SNHLY, CDR2 FYNNEI. CDR3 length: 18 amino acids. V shed 2 bases and J 4 bases; nucleotides not matched to a gene: 15. The rearrangement links TRBV2 to TRBJ2-7; 9 bases are a match to TRBD1. The sequence came from a human donor in good health, serving as a control. Material: sorted CD4+, CD8+, or CD8+CD57+ T cells (not recorded which) from PBMCs. Here the CDR3 DNA reads TGTGCCAGCAGTGAACACAAATGCCCCGGGACAGGGTCTTACGAGCAGTACTTC. Protein: CASSEHKCPGTGSYEQYF.